This T cell receptor (beta chain) was recorded in a study of T-cell memory formation after mild COVID-19. Study background: There were largely donor-specific TCR clusters. General observations from the study: Day 15 to 85 contracting clones showed balanced CD4/CD8; later expanders leaned CD4+.

Between the trimmed V and J ends, which lost 8 bases and 5 bases, there was a span of 15 bases. The CDR3 loop spans 13 amino acids. CDR1 and CDR2 (germline): SGHAT, FQNNGV. TCR alpha and TCR beta cDNA libraries carrying sample barcodes and UMIs came from 5'RACE with constant-segment primers. TCRdb re-analysed the 5' RACE reads in MiXCR, keeping a single row per CDR3 protein. This table has more than 250,000 distinct CDR3 sequences, roughly 18% appearing once. Details on this clonotype: What it binds is unknown.

Sequencing used PBMCs or a T cell subset sorted from them (not recorded which). The V call is TRBV11-2, the J call TRBJ2-5, with D maybe TRBD2 (7 bases). The receptor was isolated from a man aged 18 to 30 who had mild COVID-19 (a few samples of this study predate the infection). Cell type and time point are not known. The CDR3 nucleotides are TGTGCCAGCGCCCTAGGGGGAGGGGAGACCCAGTACTTC. Its protein product is CASALGGGETQYF.